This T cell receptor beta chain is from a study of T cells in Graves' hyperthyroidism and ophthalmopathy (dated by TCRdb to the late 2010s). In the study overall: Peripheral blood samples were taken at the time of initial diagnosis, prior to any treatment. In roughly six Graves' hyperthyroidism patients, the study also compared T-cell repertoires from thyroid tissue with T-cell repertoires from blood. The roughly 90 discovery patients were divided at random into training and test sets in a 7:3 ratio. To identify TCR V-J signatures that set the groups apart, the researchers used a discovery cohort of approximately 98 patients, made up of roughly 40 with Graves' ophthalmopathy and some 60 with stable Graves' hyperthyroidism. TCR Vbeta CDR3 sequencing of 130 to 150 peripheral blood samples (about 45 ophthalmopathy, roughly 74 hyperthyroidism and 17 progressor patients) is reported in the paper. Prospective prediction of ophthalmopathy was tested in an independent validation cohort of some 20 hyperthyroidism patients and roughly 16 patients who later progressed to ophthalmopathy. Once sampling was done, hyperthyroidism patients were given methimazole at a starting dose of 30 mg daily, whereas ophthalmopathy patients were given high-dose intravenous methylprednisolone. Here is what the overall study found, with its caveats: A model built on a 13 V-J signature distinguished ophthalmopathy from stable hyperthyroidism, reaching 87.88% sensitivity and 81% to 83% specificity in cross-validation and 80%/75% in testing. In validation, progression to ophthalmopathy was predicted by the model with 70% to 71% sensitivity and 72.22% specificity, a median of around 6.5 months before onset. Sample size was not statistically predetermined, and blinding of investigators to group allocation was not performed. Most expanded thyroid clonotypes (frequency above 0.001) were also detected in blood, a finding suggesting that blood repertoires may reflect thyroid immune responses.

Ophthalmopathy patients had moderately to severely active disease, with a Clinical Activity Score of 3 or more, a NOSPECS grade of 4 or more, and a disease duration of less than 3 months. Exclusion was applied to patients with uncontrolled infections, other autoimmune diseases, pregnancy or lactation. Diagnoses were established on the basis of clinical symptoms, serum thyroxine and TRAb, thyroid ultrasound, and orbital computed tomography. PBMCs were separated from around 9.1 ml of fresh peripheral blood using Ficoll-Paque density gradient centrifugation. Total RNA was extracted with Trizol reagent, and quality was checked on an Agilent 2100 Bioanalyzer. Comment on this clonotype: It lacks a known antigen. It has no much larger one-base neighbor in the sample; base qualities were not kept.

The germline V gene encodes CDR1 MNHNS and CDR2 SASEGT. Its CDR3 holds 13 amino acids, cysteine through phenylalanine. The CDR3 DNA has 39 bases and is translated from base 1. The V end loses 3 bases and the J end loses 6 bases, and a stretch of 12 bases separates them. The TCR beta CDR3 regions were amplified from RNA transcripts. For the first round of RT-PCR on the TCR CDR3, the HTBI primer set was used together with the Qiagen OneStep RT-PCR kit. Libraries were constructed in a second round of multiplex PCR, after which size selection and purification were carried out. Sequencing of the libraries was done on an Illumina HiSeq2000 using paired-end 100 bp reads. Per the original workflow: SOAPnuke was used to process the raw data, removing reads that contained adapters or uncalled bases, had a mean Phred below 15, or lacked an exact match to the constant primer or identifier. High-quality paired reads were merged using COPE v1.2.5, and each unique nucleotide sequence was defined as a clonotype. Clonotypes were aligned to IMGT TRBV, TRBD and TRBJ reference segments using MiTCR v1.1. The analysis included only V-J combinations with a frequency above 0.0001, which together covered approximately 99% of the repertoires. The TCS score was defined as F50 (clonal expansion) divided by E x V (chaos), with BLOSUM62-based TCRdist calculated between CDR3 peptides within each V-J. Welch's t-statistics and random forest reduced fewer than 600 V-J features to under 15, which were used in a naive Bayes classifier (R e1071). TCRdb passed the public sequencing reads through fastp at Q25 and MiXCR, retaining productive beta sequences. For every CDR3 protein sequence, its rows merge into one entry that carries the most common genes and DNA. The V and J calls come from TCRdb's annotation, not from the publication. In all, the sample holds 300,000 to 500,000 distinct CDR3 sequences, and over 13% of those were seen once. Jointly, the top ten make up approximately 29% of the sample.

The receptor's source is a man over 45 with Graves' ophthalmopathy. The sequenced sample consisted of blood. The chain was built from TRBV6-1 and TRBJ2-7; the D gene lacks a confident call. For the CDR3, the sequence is CASSDWAFGEQYF. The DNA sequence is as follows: TGTGCCAGCAGTGATTGGGCATTCGGCGAGCAGTACTTC.